This T cell receptor beta chain was found in a study of blood T cell repertoires in COVID-19. Study-level information: Acute and convalescent COVID-19 samples came from the United States, Italy and Spain.

Trimming stripped 4 bases from V and 7 bases from J, with 12 bases between. CDR1 and CDR2 (germline): KGHDR, SFDVKD. This CDR3 is 13 amino acids long. Original data processing: Nucleated cell counts were estimated from reference gene primer amplification. Repertoires were generated with immunoSEQ multiplex PCR, while TCRdb's copy carries only in-frame clones and drops some. The DNA gave D and trimming, while V, J and clone size come from that table. This table has roughly 200,000 clones, roughly nine tenths appearing once. The receptor was isolated from a middle-aged man with acute or convalescent COVID-19. The rearrangement links TRBV24-1 to TRBJ1-1, with D perhaps matching TRBD1 (6 bases). The sample comprised peripheral blood. CDR3 amino acids: CATSDTGTLEAFF. For the CDR3, the DNA is TGTGCCACCAGTGACACGGGGACACTTGAAGCTTTCTTT.